Below, one T cell receptor beta chain is given with its context. The target of this receptor is not known. No base quality information exists; no much larger clone differs at one position. The sample originates from a study of blood T cell repertoires in COVID-19 (TCRdb year 2020). At the level of the whole study: Samples from collaborators originated in the United States, Italy and Spain and spanned both the acute and convalescent phases of COVID-19. The sample metadata nearly always contained a de-identified subject ID, COVID-19 status, age in years and sex. Where HLA class I and class II types were available, the types were taken from metadata supplied by the sample provider, not from assay-based typing. The prospective study material was composed of cDNA or gDNA derived from T cells, B-cell-depleted T cells, or PBMCs. Samples came from the ongoing ImmuneRACE study (first 160 participants) plus 1,254 subjects from 6 global collaborators. The repertoires were released in a freely available public database intended as a resource for research on the immune response to SARS-CoV-2. The dataset comprised deeply sampled blood TCRbeta repertoires from subjects exposed to, actively infected with, or recovered from COVID-19.

General conclusions and limits of the study: The quantity of clinical and demographic metadata differed by source and by participant and was supplied without curation.

Collaborating institutions collected whole blood in K2EDTA tubes following their own protocols. For TCRbeta analysis, collaborator samples were shipped as frozen whole blood, as isolated PBMCs, or as DNA extracted from either sample type. The junction shows trimming of 5 bases on V and 8 bases on J, and the gene matches do not reach 14 bases of it. The CDR3 numbers 16 residues from cysteine through phenylalanine. Only the CDR3 region is kept as DNA, spanning 48 bases read in frame from base 1. CDR1 and CDR2 were assigned from the germline V gene as LGHNT and FRNRAP. TCRbeta CDR3 regions were amplified from genomic DNA by means of the immunoSEQ Assay, a bias-controlled multiplex PCR. The original methods were these. The number of nucleated cells in each sample was estimated from the amplification of reference gene primers within the assay. To quantify the absolute abundance of each unique TCRbeta CDR3 rearrangement, sequence reads were collapsed and filtered. Productive Simpson clonality was computed per sample as the square root of Simpson's diversity index over productive rearrangements. The clones in this table, taken by TCRdb from immuneACCESS, are in-frame only. Not every clone is retained; where verified, under half of the shortfall comes from an unresolved V gene, and the cause of the rest is unknown. V and J calls and clone size are as listed in that table; D and trimming were resolved from the DNA. The sample includes under 150,000 clones, with 88% observed a single time. Of the sample, roughly 28% falls within the top ten clones.

Sequencing was done on a sample of peripheral blood. Recombination joined TRBV12-5 with TRBJ1-4; 7 central bases correspond to TRBD1. This clonotype was obtained from a human donor in a cohort sampled during active COVID-19. The sequence in DNA is TGTGCTAGTGGTCCCACCGTTGGGACAGAGAAGGAAAAACTGTTTTTT. Translated, it reads CASGPTVGTEKEKLFF.